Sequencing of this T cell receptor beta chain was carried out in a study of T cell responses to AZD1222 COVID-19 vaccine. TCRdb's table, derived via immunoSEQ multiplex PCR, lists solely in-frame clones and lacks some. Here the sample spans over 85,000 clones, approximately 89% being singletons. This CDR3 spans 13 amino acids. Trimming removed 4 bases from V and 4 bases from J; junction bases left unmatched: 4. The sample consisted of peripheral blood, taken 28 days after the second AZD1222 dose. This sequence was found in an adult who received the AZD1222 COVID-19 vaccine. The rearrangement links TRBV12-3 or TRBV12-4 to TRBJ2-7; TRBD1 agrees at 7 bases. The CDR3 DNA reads TGTGCCAGCAGTTGGGGACAGCCATACGAGCAGTACTTC. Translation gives CASSWGQPYEQYF.